These T cell receptor beta chains were read from a single sample in a study of OX40 agonist ivuxolimab in advanced cancers. Clones were read by immunoSEQ multiplex PCR, and TCRdb kept only the in-frame ones, dropping some. The sample lists tens of thousands of clones, 70% to 90% seen once, with approximately 0.3% in the top ten. Sequencing used CD4+ or CD8+ T cells sorted from blood, obtained in a trial of the OX40 agonist ivuxolimab. The receptor source for this set is an adult with an advanced solid tumor such as melanoma, head and neck, liver or kidney cancer. Both conserved end residues are part of each CDR3. D genes are given only for firm matches. Only some rows state a clone size, as once, few, many or a class for expanded clones.

cdr3_length,j_call,clone_size,d_call,v_call,cdr3_nt,cdr3_aa
15,TRBJ1-5,-,-,TRBV5-4,TGTGCCAGCAGCTTGCAAGGGGCACGAAATCAGCCCCAGCATTTT,CASSLQGARNQPQHF
18,TRBJ1-1,-,-,TRBV11-2,TGTGCCAGCAGCTTAGATTCGACCGATTCACCTCCAAACACTGAAGCTTTCTTT,CASSLDSTDSPPNTEAFF
16,TRBJ1-2,-,TRBD1,TRBV6-5,TGTGCCAGCAGTTACTCGTTGGGGACAGGGGGAAATGGCTACACCTTC,CASSYSLGTGGNGYTF
16,TRBJ2-3,-,-,TRBV7-8,TGTGCCAGCAGCTTAAGTGGGGGGTTGAACACAGATACGCAGTATTTT,CASSLSGGLNTDTQYF
15,TRBJ1-1,-,TRBD1,TRBV30,TGTGCCTGGAAGAGAGGGACAGGGTGGGACACTGAAGCTTTCTTT,CAWKRGTGWDTEAFF
11,TRBJ2-7,-,-,TRBV4-1,TGCGCCAGCAGCCAAAACTACGAGCAGTACTTC,CASSQNYEQYF
13,TRBJ1-1,once,-,TRBV5-1,TGCGCCAGCAGCTTGGCCTGGGCGAGTGGAGCTTTCTTT,CASSLAWASGAFF
15,TRBJ1-3,-,-,TRBV9,TGTGCCAGCAGCGTAGCGGGGGTCTCTGGAAACACCATATATTTT,CASSVAGVSGNTIYF
16,TRBJ1-2,-,TRBD1,TRBV6-1,TGTGCCAGCAGTGACCATCCGGGACAGGGGAGTGGTGGCTACACCTTC,CASSDHPGQGSGGYTF
16,TRBJ2-7,-,TRBD2,TRBV7-3,TGTGCCAGCAGCTTAAGGGGGGGAAGGAGCTCCTACGAGCAGTACTTC,CASSLRGGRSSYEQYF
16,TRBJ2-3,-,TRBD1,TRBV11-2,TGTGCCAGCAGCTTAGGGGCGACCGACAGGGCAGATACGCAGTATTTT,CASSLGATDRADTQYF
13,TRBJ1-2,-,-,TRBV6-1,TGTGCCAGCAGGGGGACGGGGAACTATGGCTACACCTTC,CASRGTGNYGYTF
17,TRBJ2-1,-,-,TRBV5-1,TGCGCCAGCAGCTTCGGGACCGTGACTCCCACCCAAAATGAGCAGTTCTTC,CASSFGTVTPTQNEQFF
16,TRBJ2-6,-,-,TRBV2,TGTGCCAGCAGGCCACCCACAGGGTCTGGGGCCAACGTCCTGACTTTC,CASRPPTGSGANVLTF
14,TRBJ1-1,-,-,TRBV6-1,TGTGCCAGCAGTGAAGAAGGGGTACGAACTGAAGCTTTCTTT,CASSEEGVRTEAFF
14,TRBJ2-7,once,-,TRBV6-5,TGTGCCAGCAGTGGGGCGGGGGCTTTCTACGAGCAGTACTTC,CASSGAGAFYEQYF
15,TRBJ2-1,-,TRBD1,TRBV11-3,TGTGCCAGCAGCTTAGACGGGACAGGGGTCGATGAGCAGTTCTTC,CASSLDGTGVDEQFF
18,TRBJ2-1,-,TRBD2,TRBV6-4,TGTGCCAGCAGTGACGACGTCGGGGGGGCGGTTAAGTACAATGAGCAGTTCTTC,CASSDDVGGAVKYNEQFF
15,TRBJ1-2,-,-,TRBV4-3,TGCGCCAGCAGCCAAGATTTTGAGCCGGACTATGGCTACACCTTC,CASSQDFEPDYGYTF
15,TRBJ2-3,-,TRBD1,TRBV5-6,TGTGCCAGCAGTGAAGCCGGGACAGGGAGGGATACGCAGTATTTT,CASSEAGTGRDTQYF
16,TRBJ1-2,-,TRBD1,TRBV6-4,TGTGCCAGCAGTGACTTAAGGACAGGGTCGAGGAATGGCTACACCTTC,CASSDLRTGSRNGYTF
12,TRBJ1-2,-,-,TRBV6-1,TGTGCCGGCTCGGGCCGCTTGAACGGCTACACCTTC,CAGSGRLNGYTF
14,TRBJ1-1,-,-,TRBV9,TGTGCCAGCAGCGTAGGGGGGCAGAACACTGAAGCTTTCTTT,CASSVGGQNTEAFF
13,TRBJ2-3,-,-,TRBV14,TGTGCCAGCAGACGTCAGAACACAGATACGCAGTATTTT,CASRRQNTDTQYF
16,TRBJ2-5,-,-,TRBV12-5,TGTGCTAGTGGTTTGGTACAAGGGAATCGCCAAGAGACCCAGTACTTC,CASGLVQGNRQETQYF
17,TRBJ2-3,-,TRBD2,TRBV2,TGTGCCAGCAGGACCCCGTTGGCGGGGGGGCCCACAGATACGCAGTATTTT,CASRTPLAGGPTDTQYF
15,TRBJ2-3,-,-,TRBV7-9,TGTGCCAGCAGCTTAATACGGGGTTACACAGATACGCAGTATTTT,CASSLIRGYTDTQYF
19,TRBJ1-3,-,TRBD1,TRBV2,TGTGCCAGCAGTCTCCGCCCCTTGGACAGGTTTTCATCTGGAAACACCATATATTTT,CASSLRPLDRFSSGNTIYF
16,TRBJ1-1,-,-,TRBV14,TGTGCCAGCAGCCAAGTGGGGGGGGGCAGAGGACCTGAAGCTTTCTTT,CASSQVGGGRGPEAFF
16,TRBJ2-6,-,TRBD1,TRBV30,TGTGCCTGGGGGAGCCAGGGGGCGCGGGGGGCCAACGTCCTGACTTTC,CAWGSQGARGANVLTF
15,TRBJ1-1,-,TRBD1,TRBV5-4,TGTGCCAGCAGCTCCATTTCAGGGGGCGGAACTGAAGCTTTCTTT,CASSSISGGGTEAFF
14,TRBJ1-1,-,-,TRBV5-4,TGTGCCAGCAGCCCTAGACAGCTTAACACTGAAGCTTTCTTT,CASSPRQLNTEAFF
15,TRBJ2-5,-,-,TRBV5-1,TGCGCCAGCAGCTTGGCCTGGGCAGGCCAAGAGACCCAGTACTTC,CASSLAWAGQETQYF
16,TRBJ2-2,once,-,TRBV6-4,TGTGCCAGCAGTGACGGGGCAGGGAGAAACACCGGGGAGCTGTTTTTT,CASSDGAGRNTGELFF
18,TRBJ2-1,-,TRBD2,TRBV7-2,TGTGCCAGCAGCCCCCGATCGGGGGGGGGTTGGGGCTACAATGAGCAGTTCTTC,CASSPRSGGGWGYNEQFF
13,TRBJ1-1,-,-,TRBV6-1,TGTGCCAGCAGTGAACAACTGAACACTGAAGCTTTCTTT,CASSEQLNTEAFF
15,TRBJ1-2,-,TRBD1,TRBV7-9,TGTGCCAGCAGCCCTGGGACAGGGATTAACTATGGCTACACCTTC,CASSPGTGINYGYTF
13,TRBJ2-5,-,-,TRBV5-4,TGTGCCAGCAGCCCACAGGGAAAGGAGACCCAGTACTTC,CASSPQGKETQYF
14,TRBJ2-7,-,-,TRBV6-6,TGTGCCAGCACCCCCTTAGGGGTAGCCGGCGAGCAGTACTTC,CASTPLGVAGEQYF
16,TRBJ1-5,-,-,TRBV27,TGTGCCAGCAGTTTATCGCTCCCAGGGCCTAATCAGCCCCAGCATTTT,CASSLSLPGPNQPQHF
15,TRBJ1-5,-,-,TRBV9,TGTGCCAGCAGCGTAGAGGGCACCCCGGACCAGCCCCAGCATTTT,CASSVEGTPDQPQHF
15,TRBJ2-7,-,-,TRBV16,TGTGCCAGCAGCCAATCGTTCGGAGGGGTTTACGAGCAGTACTTC,CASSQSFGGVYEQYF
16,TRBJ2-5,once,TRBD2,TRBV11-2,TGTGCCAGCAGCTTAGCGGGCGGGGGGGCCTCTGAGACCCAGTACTTC,CASSLAGGGASETQYF
17,TRBJ2-7,-,TRBD2,TRBV2,TGTGCCAGCAGTGAAGCGACCGACGGGGGGGGCCCCTACGAGCAGTACTTC,CASSEATDGGGPYEQYF
16,TRBJ2-3,-,-,TRBV18,TGTGCCAGCTCACCACGGAGGGACATAAGCACAGATACGCAGTATTTT,CASSPRRDISTDTQYF
19,TRBJ2-7,-,TRBD2,TRBV4-3,TGCGCCAGCAGCCGTGAGAGGGCTAGCGGGGGGGCCGAGTCCTACGAGCAGTACTTC,CASSRERASGGAESYEQYF
10,TRBJ2-1,-,-,TRBV10-2,TGCGCCAGCAGTGAGCATGAGCAGTTCTTC,CASSEHEQFF